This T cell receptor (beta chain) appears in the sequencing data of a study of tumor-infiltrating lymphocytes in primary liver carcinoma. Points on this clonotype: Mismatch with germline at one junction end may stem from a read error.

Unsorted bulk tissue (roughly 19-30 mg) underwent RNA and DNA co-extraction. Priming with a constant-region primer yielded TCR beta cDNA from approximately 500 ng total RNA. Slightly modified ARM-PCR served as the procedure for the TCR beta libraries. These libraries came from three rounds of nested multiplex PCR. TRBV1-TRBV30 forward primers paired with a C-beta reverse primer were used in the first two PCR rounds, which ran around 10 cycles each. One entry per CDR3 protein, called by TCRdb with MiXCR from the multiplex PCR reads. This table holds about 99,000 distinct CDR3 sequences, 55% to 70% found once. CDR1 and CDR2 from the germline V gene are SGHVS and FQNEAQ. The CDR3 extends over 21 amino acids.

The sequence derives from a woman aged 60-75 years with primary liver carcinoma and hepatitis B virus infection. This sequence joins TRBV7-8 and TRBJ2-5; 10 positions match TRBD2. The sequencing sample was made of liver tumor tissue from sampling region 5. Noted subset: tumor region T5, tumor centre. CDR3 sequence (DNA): TGTGCCAGCAGCCCCCGCCGGACTCTAGCGGGAGCGAGGAATACAAAAGAGACCCGGTACTTC. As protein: CASSPRRTLAGARNTKETRYF.